This section outlines one T cell receptor (beta chain) sequence together with its context. Its matching antigen is unknown. The time point was: after dendritic cell vaccination, including at tumor progression/relapse. Fresh-frozen tumor tissue and more than two years of survival data were available for all. The sample originates from a study of glioma-infiltrating T cells after dendritic cell vaccination. Overall study: Samples are from glioblastoma patients in Phase I and II dendritic cell vaccine trials.

Amplification used 60 V beta primers and 13 J beta primers. Data came from immunoSEQ multiplex PCR; TCRdb stores just in-frame clones and leaves some out. The sample lists 90,000 or so clones; 81% were seen once. The V end lost 5 bases, the J end lost 4 bases, and 14 bases lay between the germline ends. The CDR3 length is 14 residues. The V gene's germline CDR1 is MNHNS and CDR2 SASEGT. Study-level points and caveats: Higher pretreatment TIL content predicted longer progression-free time and survival.

The chain joins TRBV6-1 to TRBJ1-1; D is ambiguous. This TCR was sampled from a human donor with glioblastoma. The specimen comprised blood, sampled after dendritic cell vaccination. CDR3 sequence reads: CASSYTGVGTEAFF. In DNA, the CDR3 is TGTGCCAGCAGTTATACCGGGGTGGGCACTGAAGCTTTCTTT.